This TCR beta chain emerged from a study of blood T cell repertoires in COVID-19. Study-wide background: Sources were T cells, B-cell-depleted T cells, or PBMCs; the material itself was cDNA or gDNA.

Germline V CDR1 and CDR2: SGHRS, YFSETQ. V lost 7 bases to trimming and J lost 4 bases, with 15 bases between them. The CDR3 sequence is 14 residues long. The assay was immunoSEQ multiplex PCR, and TCRdb's table has in-frame clones only and misses some. In the table there are approximately 39,000 clones, 87% of which are singletons. The chain employs TRBV5-1 and TRBJ1-3; possible D gene TRBD1, 5 bases. Source material: peripheral blood. This TCR was recovered from a man aged 50 or older with active or convalescent COVID-19. The CDR3 DNA reads as TGCGCCAGCCGGTCGACAGCTCAGGGAAACACCATATATTTT. It encodes CASRSTAQGNTIYF.